The source of this T cell receptor (beta chain) is a study of blood T cells in healthy people across ages. There are 13 residues in the CDR3. Germline CDR1 and CDR2: KGHSH and LQKENI. J gave up 15 bases and V 5 bases, and 13 bases lay outside the gene matches. Next came a second PCR, run for about 7 to 12 cycles, which used a sample-barcoded 5' primer along with a J-beta primer mix. TCRdb re-called the 5' RACE reads through MiXCR, storing one row per CDR3 protein. This sample has approximately 850,000 distinct CDR3 sequences, with 58% found just once. This sequence was found in a man aged 25-45 years in good health. The genes are TRBV18 and TRBJ2-4, with 7 nucleotides matching TRBD1. Specimen: blood. The CDR3 nucleotides are TGTGCCAGCTCATCCCTTACAGGGGCAGAGTCGTACTTC. It specifies CASSSLTGAESYF.